Each of the 9 T cell receptor beta chains below was sequenced from the same sample in a study of T cells in Graves' hyperthyroidism and ophthalmopathy. Amplification targeted TCR beta CDR3 regions from RNA transcripts. HTBI primers drove first-round RT-PCR of the TCR CDR3. TCRdb reprocessed the multiplex PCR reads with MiXCR, giving one entry per CDR3 protein. The table has about 500,000 distinct CDR3 sequences, about 15% seen once. Sequencing was performed on blood. These receptors originate from a woman in her twenties or thirties with Graves' ophthalmopathy.

This clonotype appeared many times. The chain carries TRBV28 and TRBJ2-7, with TRBD1 identical over 7 bases. This CDR3 is built from 12 residues. Germline V CDR1 and CDR2: MDHEN, SYDVKM. Trimming took 5 bases from V and 9 from J; bases not matched to a gene: 7. CDR3 region: CASSGTGDGQYF. DNA of the CDR3: TGTGCCAGCAGTGGTACAGGGGATGGGCAGTACTTC.

The chain recombines TRBV5-4 with TRBJ1-1; possible D gene TRBD1, 5 bases. Per germline, CDR1 SGHNT and CDR2 YYREEE (reference sequence). CDR3 length: 14 residues. The ends were cut back, 0 bases at V and 3 bases at J, with 9 bases in the middle. CDR3 loop: CASSLALGDTEAFF. The DNA for the CDR3 is TGTGCCAGCAGCTTGGCACTGGGGGACACTGAAGCTTTCTTT. Filled out from reference TRBV5-4 and TRBJ1-1, the complete variable domain reads ETGVTQSPTHLIKTRGQQVTLRCSSQSGHNTVSWYQQALGQGPQFIFQYYREEENGRGNFPPRFSGLQFPNYSSELNVNALELDDSALYLCASSLALGDTEAFFGQGTRLTVV.

This clonotype was detected many times. In nucleotides, the CDR3 is TGCAGTGCTAGAGTTACGGGAAAAGGGGGTAATCAGCCCCAGCATTTT. Translation: CSARVTGKGGNQPQHF. The gene calls are TRBV20-1 and TRBJ1-5; D might be TRBD1 (6 bases). CDR1 is DFQATT and CDR2 is SNEGSKA in the germline V gene (reference sequence). The CDR3 runs to 16 residues. V was trimmed by 1 base and J by 4 bases, leaving 17 bases between them.

This clonotype appeared many times. The rearrangement uses TRBV7-2 and TRBJ2-7; D call uncertain. Trimming pared 3 bases from V and 2 bases from J, leaving 8 bases between. This CDR3 spans 13 amino acids. CDR1 is SGHTA and CDR2 is FQGNSA in the germline V gene. CDR3 DNA: TGTGCCAGCAGCTTCACGGTAACCTACGAGCAGTACTTC. Encoded protein: CASSFTVTYEQYF.

This chain joins TRBV12-3 or TRBV12-4 and TRBJ2-1; 8 nucleotides match TRBD2. The CDR3 sequence is 14 residues long. Trimming took 3 bases from V and 7 from J; bases not matched to a gene: 5. For the CDR3, the DNA is TGTGCCAGCAGTTTCGGGTCGGGAGGGAATGAGCAGTTCTTC. Translation gives CASSFGSGGNEQFF.

The genes are TRBV7-8 and TRBJ2-7; TRBD2 aligns across 13 bases. Losses at the gene ends were 5 bases for V and 4 bases for J; bases not matched to a gene: 17. This CDR3 contains 19 residues. Germline-derived CDR1 and CDR2 are SGHVS and FQNEAQ. The CDR3 nucleotides read TGTGCCAGCAGCACCACTGGGGGCCGGACTAGCGGGAGTAGTTACGAGCAGTACTTC. Translated, it gives CASSTTGGRTSGSSYEQYF.

In its sample, this clonotype was seen many times. This chain links TRBV6-2 or TRBV6-3 with TRBJ1-2; D is ambiguous. V was shortened by 0 bases and J by 5 bases, with 10 bases between the two germline ends. CDR3 length: 14 residues. The germline V gene encodes CDR1 MNHEY and CDR2 SVGEGT. CDR3 loop: CASSYSRTGYGYTF. The CDR3 DNA reads TGTGCCAGCAGTTACTCGAGGACGGGGTATGGCTACACCTTC.

The CDR3, as DNA: TGTGCCAGCTCTGCGTTAGGAAATTCACCCCTCCACTTT. Protein product: CASSALGNSPLHF. The gene calls are TRBV12-3 or TRBV12-4 and TRBJ1-6; D gene ambiguous. The length of the CDR3 is 13 residues. Trimming removed 8 bases from V and 7 bases from J, with 12 bases in between.

This chain joins TRBV20-1 and TRBJ2-1, with D uncertain. The germline V gene encodes CDR1 DFQATT and CDR2 SNEGSKA (reference sequence). V lost 6 bases and J 7 bases, leaving 22 bases between the germline ends. The CDR3 length is 15 residues. In DNA form, the CDR3 reads TGCAGTGCACCGCGGTCAGCGTTGGGTTGGAATGAGCAGTTCTTC. The encoded protein is CSAPRSALGWNEQFF.